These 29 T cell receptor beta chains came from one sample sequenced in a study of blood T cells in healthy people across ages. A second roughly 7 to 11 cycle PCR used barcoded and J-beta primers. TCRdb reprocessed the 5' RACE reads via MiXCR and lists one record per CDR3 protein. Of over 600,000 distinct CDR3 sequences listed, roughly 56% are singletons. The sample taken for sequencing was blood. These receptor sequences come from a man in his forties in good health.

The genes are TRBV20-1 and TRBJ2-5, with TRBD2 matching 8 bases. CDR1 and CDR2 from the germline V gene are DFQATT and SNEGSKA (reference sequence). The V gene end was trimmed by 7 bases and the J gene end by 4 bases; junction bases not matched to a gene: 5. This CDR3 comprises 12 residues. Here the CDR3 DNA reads TGCAGTGAACGGGCGGGAGGAGAGACCCAGTACTTC. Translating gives CSERAGGETQYF.

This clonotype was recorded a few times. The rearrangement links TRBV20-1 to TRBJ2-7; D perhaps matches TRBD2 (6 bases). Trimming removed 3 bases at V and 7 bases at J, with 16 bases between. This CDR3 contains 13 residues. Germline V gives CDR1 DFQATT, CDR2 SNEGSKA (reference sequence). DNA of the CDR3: TGCAGTGCTAGTGGGCTAGCGCCAGGAGAGCAGTACTTC. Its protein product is CSASGLAPGEQYF.

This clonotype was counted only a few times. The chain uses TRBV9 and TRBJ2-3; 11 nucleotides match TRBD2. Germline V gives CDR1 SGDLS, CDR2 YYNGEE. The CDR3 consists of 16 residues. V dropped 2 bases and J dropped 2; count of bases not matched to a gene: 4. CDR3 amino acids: CASSVGTSGYTDTQYF. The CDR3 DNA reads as TGTGCCAGCAGCGTCGGGACTAGCGGTTACACAGATACGCAGTATTTT.

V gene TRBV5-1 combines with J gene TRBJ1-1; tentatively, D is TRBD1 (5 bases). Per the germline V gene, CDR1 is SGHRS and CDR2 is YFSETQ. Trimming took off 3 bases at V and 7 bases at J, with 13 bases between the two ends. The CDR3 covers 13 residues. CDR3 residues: CASSSPGVGEAFF. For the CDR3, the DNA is TGCGCCAGCAGCTCGCCGGGGGTAGGTGAAGCTTTCTTT. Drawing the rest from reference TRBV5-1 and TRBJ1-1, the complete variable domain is KAGVTQTPRYLIKTRGQQVTLSCSPISGHRSVSWYQQTPGQGLQFLFEYFSETQRNKGNFPGRFSGRQFSNSRSEMNVSTLELGDSALYLCASSSPGVGEAFFGQGTRLTVV.

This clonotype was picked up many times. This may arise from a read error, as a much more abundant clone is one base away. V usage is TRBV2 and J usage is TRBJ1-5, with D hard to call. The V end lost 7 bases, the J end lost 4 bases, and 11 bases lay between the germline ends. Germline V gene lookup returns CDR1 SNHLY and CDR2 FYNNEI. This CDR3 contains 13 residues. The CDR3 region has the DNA TGTGCCAGCAAAGGTAACGGAAATCAGCCCCAGCATTTT. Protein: CASKGNGNQPQHF.

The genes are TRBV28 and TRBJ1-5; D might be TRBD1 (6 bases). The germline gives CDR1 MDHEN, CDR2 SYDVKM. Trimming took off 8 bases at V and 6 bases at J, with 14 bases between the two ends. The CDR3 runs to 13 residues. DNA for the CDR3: TGTGCCAGCTGGGGGGGGGCGGGTCAGCCCCAGCATTTT. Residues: CASWGGAGQPQHF.

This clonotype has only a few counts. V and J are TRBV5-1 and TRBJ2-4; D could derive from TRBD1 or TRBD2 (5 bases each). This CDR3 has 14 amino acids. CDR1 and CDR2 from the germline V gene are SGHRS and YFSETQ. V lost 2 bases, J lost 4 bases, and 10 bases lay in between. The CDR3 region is CASSFRDGKNIQYF. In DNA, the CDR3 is TGCGCCAGCAGCTTCCGGGACGGTAAAAACATTCAGTACTTC. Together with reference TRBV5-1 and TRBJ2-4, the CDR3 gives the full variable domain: KAGVTQTPRYLIKTRGQQVTLSCSPISGHRSVSWYQQTPGQGLQFLFEYFSETQRNKGNFPGRFSGRQFSNSRSEMNVSTLELGDSALYLCASSFRDGKNIQYFGAGTRLSVL.

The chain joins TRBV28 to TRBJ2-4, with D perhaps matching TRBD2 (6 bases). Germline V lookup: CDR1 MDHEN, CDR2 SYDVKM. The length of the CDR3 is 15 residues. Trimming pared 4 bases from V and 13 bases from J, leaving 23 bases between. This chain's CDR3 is CASSSPTRSLGEQYF. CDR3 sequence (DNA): TGTGCCAGCAGTTCCCCGACTAGGTCTCTGGGGGAGCAGTACTTC.

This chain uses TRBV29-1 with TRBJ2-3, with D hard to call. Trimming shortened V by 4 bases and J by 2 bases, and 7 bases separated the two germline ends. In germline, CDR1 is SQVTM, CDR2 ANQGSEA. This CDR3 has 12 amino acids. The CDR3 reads CSVGSPTDTQYF. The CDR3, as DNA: TGCAGCGTTGGAAGCCCCACAGATACGCAGTATTTT.

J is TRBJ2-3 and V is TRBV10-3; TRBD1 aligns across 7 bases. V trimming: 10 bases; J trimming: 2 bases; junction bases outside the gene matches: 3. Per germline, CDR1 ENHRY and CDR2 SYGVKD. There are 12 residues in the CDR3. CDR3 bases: TGTGCCACGGGACAGTACACAGATACGCAGTATTTT. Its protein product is CATGQYTDTQYF.

This chain's CDR3 is CASMRTGKETQYF. The DNA of the CDR3 is TGTGCCAGCATGAGGACGGGAAAAGAGACCCAGTACTTC. The chain recombines TRBV11-1 with TRBJ2-7, with D perhaps TRBD2 (5 bases). The DNA end is a closer match to TRBJ2-5, so the J assignment may be wrong. The CDR3 totals 13 residues. The germline gives CDR1 SGHAT, CDR2 FQDESV (reference sequence).

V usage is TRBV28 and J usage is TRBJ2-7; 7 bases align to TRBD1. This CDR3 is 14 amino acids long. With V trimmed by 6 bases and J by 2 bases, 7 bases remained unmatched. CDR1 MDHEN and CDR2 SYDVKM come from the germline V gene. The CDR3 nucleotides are TGTGCCAGCAGCAGACCTCAGGGGGCCTACGAGCAGTACTTC. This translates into CASSRPQGAYEQYF.

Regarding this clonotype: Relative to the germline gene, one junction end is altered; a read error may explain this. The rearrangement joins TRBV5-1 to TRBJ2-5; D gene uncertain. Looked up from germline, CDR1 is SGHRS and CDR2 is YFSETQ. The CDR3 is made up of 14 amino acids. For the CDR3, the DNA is TGCGCCAGCAGCTTGGTCCTCCAGCAAGAGACCCAGTGCTTC. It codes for CASSLVLQQETQCF.

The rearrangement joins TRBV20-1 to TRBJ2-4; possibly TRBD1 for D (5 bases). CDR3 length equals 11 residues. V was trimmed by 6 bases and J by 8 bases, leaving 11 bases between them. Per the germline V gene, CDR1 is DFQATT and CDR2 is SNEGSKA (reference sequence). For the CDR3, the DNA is TGCAGTGCCAGTACCAGGGACATTCAGTACTTC. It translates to CSASTRDIQYF.

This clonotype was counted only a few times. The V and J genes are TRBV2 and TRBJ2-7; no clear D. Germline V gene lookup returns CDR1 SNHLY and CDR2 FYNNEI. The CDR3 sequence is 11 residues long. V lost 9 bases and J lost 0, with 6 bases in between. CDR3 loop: CASQDSYEQYF. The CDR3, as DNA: TGTGCCAGTCAAGACTCCTACGAGCAGTACTTC.

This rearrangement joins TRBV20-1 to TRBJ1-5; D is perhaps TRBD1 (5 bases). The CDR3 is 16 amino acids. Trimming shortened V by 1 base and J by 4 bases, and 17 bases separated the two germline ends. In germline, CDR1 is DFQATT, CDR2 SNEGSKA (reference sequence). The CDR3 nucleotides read TGCAGTGCTAGAGTCGGCAGGGTGGTCTGGAATCAGCCCCAGCATTTT. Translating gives CSARVGRVVWNQPQHF.

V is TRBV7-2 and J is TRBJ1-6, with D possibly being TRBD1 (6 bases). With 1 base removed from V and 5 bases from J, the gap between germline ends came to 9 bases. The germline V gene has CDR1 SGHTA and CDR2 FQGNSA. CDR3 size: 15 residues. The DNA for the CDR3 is TGTGCCAGCAGCTTAGGGGGGCAGAATAATTCACCCCTCCACTTT. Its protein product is CASSLGGQNNSPLHF.

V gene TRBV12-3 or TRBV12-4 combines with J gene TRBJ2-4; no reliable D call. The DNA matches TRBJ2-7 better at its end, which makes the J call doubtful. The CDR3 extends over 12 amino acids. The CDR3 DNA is TGTGCCAGCAGTTTAGCGATGGGCGAGCAGTACTTC. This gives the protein CASSLAMGEQYF.

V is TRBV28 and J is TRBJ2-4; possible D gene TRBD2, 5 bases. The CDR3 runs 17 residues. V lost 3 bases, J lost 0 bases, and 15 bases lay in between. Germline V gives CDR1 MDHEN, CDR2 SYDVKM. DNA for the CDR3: TGTGCCAGCAGTTTCCGGGGTATGGCCGTAGCCAAAAACATTCAGTACTTC. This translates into CASSFRGMAVAKNIQYF.

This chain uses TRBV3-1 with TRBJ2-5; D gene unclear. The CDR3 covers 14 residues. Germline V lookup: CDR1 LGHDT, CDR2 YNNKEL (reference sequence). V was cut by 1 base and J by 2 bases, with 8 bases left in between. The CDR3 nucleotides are TGTGCCAGCAGCCAAGCTCTGGGACAAGAGACCCAGTACTTC. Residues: CASSQALGQETQYF.

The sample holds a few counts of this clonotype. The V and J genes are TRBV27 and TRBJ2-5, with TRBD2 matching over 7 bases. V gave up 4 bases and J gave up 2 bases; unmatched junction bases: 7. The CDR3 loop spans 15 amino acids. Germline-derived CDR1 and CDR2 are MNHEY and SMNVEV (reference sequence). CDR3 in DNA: TGTGCCAGCAGTTCCATGCGGGAGAGTCAAGAGACCCAGTACTTC. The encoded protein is CASSSMRESQETQYF.

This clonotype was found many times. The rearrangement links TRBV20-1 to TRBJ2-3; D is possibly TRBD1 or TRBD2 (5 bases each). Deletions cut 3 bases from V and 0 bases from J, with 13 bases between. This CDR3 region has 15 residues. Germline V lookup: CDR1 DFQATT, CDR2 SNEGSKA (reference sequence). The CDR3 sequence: CSARWGFLSTDTQYF. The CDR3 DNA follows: TGCAGTGCTAGGTGGGGGTTTTTGAGCACAGATACGCAGTATTTT.

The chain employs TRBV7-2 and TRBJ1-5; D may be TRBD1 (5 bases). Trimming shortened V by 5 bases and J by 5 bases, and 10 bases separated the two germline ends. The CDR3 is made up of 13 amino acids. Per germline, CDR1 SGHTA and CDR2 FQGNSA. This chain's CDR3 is CASSKGVDQPQHF. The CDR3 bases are TGTGCCAGCAGCAAAGGGGTGGATCAGCCCCAGCATTTT. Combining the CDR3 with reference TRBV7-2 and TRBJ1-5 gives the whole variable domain GAGVSQSPSNKVTEKGKDVELRCDPISGHTALYWYRQSLGQGLEFLIYFQGNSAPDKSGLPSDRFSAERTGGSVSTLTIQRTQQEDSAVYLCASSKGVDQPQHFGDGTRLSIL.

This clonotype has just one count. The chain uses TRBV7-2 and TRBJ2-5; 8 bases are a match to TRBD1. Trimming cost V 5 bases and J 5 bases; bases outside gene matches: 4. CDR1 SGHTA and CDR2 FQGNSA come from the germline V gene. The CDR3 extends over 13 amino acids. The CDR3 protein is CASSPGQVETQYF. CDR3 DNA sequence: TGTGCCAGCAGCCCGGGACAGGTGGAGACCCAGTACTTC.

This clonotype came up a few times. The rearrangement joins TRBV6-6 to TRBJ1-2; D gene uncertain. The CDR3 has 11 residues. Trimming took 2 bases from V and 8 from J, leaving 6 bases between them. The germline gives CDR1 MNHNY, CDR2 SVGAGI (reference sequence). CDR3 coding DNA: TGTGCCAGCAGTTACAAGGAGGGCTACACCTTC. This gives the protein CASSYKEGYTF.

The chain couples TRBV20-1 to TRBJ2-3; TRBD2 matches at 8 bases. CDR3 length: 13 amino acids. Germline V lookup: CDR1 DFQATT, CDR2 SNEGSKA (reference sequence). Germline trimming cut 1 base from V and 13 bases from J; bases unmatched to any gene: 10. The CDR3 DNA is TGCAGTGCTAGAGCCCGACCGGGACTAGAGGAGTATTTT. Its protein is CSARARPGLEEYF.

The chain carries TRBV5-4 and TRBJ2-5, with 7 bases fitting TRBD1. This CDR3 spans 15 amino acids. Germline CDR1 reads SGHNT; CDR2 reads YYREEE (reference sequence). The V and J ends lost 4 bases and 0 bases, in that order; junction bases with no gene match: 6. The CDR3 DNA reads TGTGCCAGCAGCCCTGGGACAGAGAACCAAGAGACCCAGTACTTC. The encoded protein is CASSPGTENQETQYF.

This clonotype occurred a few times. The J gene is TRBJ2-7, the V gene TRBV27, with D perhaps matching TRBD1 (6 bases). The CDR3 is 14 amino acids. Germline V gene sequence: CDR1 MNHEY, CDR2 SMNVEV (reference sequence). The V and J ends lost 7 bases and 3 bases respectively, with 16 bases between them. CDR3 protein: CASNRTGTYYEQYF. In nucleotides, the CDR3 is TGTGCCAGCAATCGGACCGGGACATACTACGAGCAGTACTTC.

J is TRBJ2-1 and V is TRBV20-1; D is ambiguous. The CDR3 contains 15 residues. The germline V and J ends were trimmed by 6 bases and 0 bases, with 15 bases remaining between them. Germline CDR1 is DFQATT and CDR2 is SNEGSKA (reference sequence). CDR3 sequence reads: CSAEIGGGSYNEQFF. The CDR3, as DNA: TGCAGTGCGGAAATCGGCGGTGGCTCCTACAATGAGCAGTTCTTC.